A single sample gave rise to the 9 T cell receptor beta chains below, sequenced in a study of radiotherapy plus CTLA-4 blockade in lung cancer. Produced via immunoSEQ multiplex PCR; TCRdb's table is partial and in-frame only. The data hold about 93,000 clones, with around 88% observed a single time. Source: peripheral blood, taken from a patient treated with radiotherapy plus ipilimumab. The receptors stem from a human donor with non-small cell lung cancer that progressed on radiotherapy plus ipilimumab.

The gene calls are TRBV9 and TRBJ2-2; no definite D call. Looked up from germline, CDR1 is SGDLS and CDR2 is YYNGEE. This CDR3 is 13 amino acids long. The V end lost 0 bases, the J end lost 6 bases, and 6 bases lay between the germline ends. The CDR3 here is CASSVDEAGELFF. CDR3 coding DNA: TGTGCCAGCAGCGTAGATGAGGCCGGGGAGCTGTTTTTT.

The rearrangement joins TRBV15 to TRBJ2-3, with 7 bases fitting TRBD1. This CDR3 comprises 14 residues. CDR1 is LNHNV, CDR2 YYDKDF, per germline (reference sequence). Trimming at V came to 5 bases and at J to 4 bases, leaving 6 bases not matched to a gene. The CDR3 DNA follows: TGTGCCACCAGCGACAGGGTGGCGTCAGATACGCAGTATTTT. Its translation: CATSDRVASDTQYF.

This rearrangement joins TRBV5-1 to TRBJ1-1, with a tentative D call TRBD1 (5 bases). V shed 4 bases and J shed 0 bases, with 13 bases lying between them. Germline V lookup: CDR1 SGHRS, CDR2 YFSETQ. CDR3 size: 15 residues. CDR3 DNA sequence: TGCGCCAGCAGCCCCATGGGGCAGTTGAACACTGAAGCTTTCTTT. Its protein product is CASSPMGQLNTEAFF.

This chain links TRBV18 with TRBJ1-2; D gene unclear. Trimming pared 3 bases from V and 7 bases from J, leaving 21 bases between. The germline CDR1 and CDR2 sequences are KGHSH and LQKENI. The CDR3 totals 16 residues. In nucleotides, the CDR3 is TGTGCCAGCTCACCTAGTGTAGGAGTCTCCCAGGCTGGCTACACCTTC. Protein sequence: CASSPSVGVSQAGYTF.

This chain joins TRBV5-6 and TRBJ2-1; the D gene is possibly TRBD2 (5 bases). Germline CDR1 SGHDT, CDR2 YYEEEE. V dropped 0 bases and J dropped 5 bases, with 12 bases sitting between them. The CDR3 has 15 amino acids. The CDR3 here is CASSLGWESNNEQFF. The CDR3 region has the DNA TGTGCCAGCAGCTTGGGATGGGAGTCGAACAATGAGCAGTTCTTC. Looking up the rest from reference TRBV5-6 and TRBJ2-1 gives the full variable domain: DAGVTQSPTHLIKTRGQQVTLRCSPKSGHDTVSWYQQALGQGPQFIFQYYEEEERQRGNFPDRFSGHQFPNYSSELNVNALLLGDSALYLCASSLGWESNNEQFFGPGTRLTVL.

V and J are TRBV19 and TRBJ2-3, with D unresolved. Trimming removed 10 bases at V and 4 bases at J, with 9 bases between. Germline assignment: CDR1 LNHDA and CDR2 SQIVND (reference sequence). The CDR3 covers 11 residues. In nucleotides, the CDR3 is TGTGCCACCTCCGAGGCAGATACGCAGTATTTT. Protein sequence: CATSEADTQYF.

This chain links TRBV30 with TRBJ1-1, with D unresolved. CDR1 GTSNPN and CDR2 SVGIG come from the germline V gene (reference sequence). Between the trimmed V and J ends, which lost 7 bases and 1 base, there was a span of 7 bases. The CDR3 contains 11 residues. The CDR3 nucleotides are TGTGCCTCCAGATGGAACACTGAAGCTTTCTTT. This gives the protein CASRWNTEAFF.

The rearrangement joins TRBV7-9 to TRBJ2-7, with D possibly matching TRBD2 (6 bases). Germline lookup yields CDR1 SEHNR and CDR2 FQNEAQ (reference sequence). Trimming removed 3 bases from V and 0 bases from J, with 12 bases in between. The CDR3 loop spans 15 amino acids. The DNA of the CDR3 is TGTGCCAGCAGCTTGATGGAGGGTAGCTCCTACGAGCAGTACTTC. Its translation: CASSLMEGSSYEQYF.

A single count supports this clone. The chain joins TRBV7-3 to TRBJ2-1; TRBD2 matches 13 bases. CDR1 SGHTA and CDR2 FQGTGA come from the germline V gene. The length of the CDR3 is 15 residues. J lost 7 bases, V lost 5 bases, and 5 bases had no gene match. Here the CDR3 reads CASSRTSGSINEQFF. In DNA form, the CDR3 reads TGTGCCAGCAGCAGGACTAGCGGGAGTATAAATGAGCAGTTCTTC.